The 10 T cell receptor beta chains below all came from one sample that was sequenced in a study of blood T cell repertoires in COVID-19. Sequenced by immunoSEQ multiplex PCR; TCRdb stores in-frame clones only, minus some. The sample lists about 140,000 clones, more than 75% occurring once. Sequences were obtained from peripheral blood. Source of these receptors: a man aged 60 to 75 who had recovered from COVID-19.

The rearrangement uses TRBV24-1 and TRBJ2-5, with D possibly matching TRBD2 (6 bases). The length of the CDR3 is 12 residues. Germline V gives CDR1 KGHDR, CDR2 SFDVKD. V was clipped by 4 bases and J by 8 bases, with 10 bases between them. The chain's CDR3 is CATSDPGGTQYF. In DNA, the CDR3 is TGTGCCACCAGTGACCCCGGGGGAACCCAGTACTTC.

This rearrangement joins TRBV13 to TRBJ1-4, with 8 bases aligning to TRBD1. The J segment lost 7 bases and the V segment lost 2 bases, leaving 6 bases of the junction unmatched. This CDR3 region has 15 residues. CDR1 and CDR2 from the germline V gene are PRHDT and FYEKMQ (reference sequence). Written as DNA, the CDR3 is TGTGCCAGCAGCTTATCTGGGACAGGCGTTGAAAAACTGTTTTTT. This encodes CASSLSGTGVEKLFF.

This sequence joins TRBV9 and TRBJ2-5; 7 bases align to TRBD2. Trimming removed 6 bases from V and 2 bases from J; junction bases left unmatched: 4. The CDR3 extends over 13 amino acids. CDR1 and CDR2 from the germline V gene are SGDLS and YYNGEE. The CDR3 DNA follows: TGTGCCAGCAACGGGGGGTCTCAAGAGACCCAGTACTTC. It translates to CASNGGSQETQYF.

This chain links TRBV6-5 with TRBJ1-2, with 7 bases that match TRBD1. The CDR3 has 13 amino acids. Germline V gives CDR1 MNHEY, CDR2 SVGAGI. Unmatched junction bases numbered 1, after V lost 5 bases and J lost 1 base. Here the CDR3 DNA reads TGTGCCAGCAGTAGGGACAGTAACTATGGCTACACCTTC. Encoded protein: CASSRDSNYGYTF.

This sequence joins TRBV3-1 (or the pseudogene TRBV3-2) and TRBJ2-3; 14 bases are a match to TRBD2. Looked up from germline, CDR1 is LGHDT and CDR2 is YNNKEL (reference sequence). The junction had 7 bases not matched to a gene; V was cut back by 3 bases and J by 2 bases. The CDR3 totals 18 residues. This CDR3 is CASSHSGTSGSPTDTQYF. CDR3 DNA sequence: TGTGCCAGCAGCCACTCCGGGACTAGCGGGAGCCCCACAGATACGCAGTATTTT.

The rearrangement links TRBV5-4 to TRBJ2-2; unclear D gene. V was pared by 0 bases and J by 9 bases, with 9 bases between. CDR1 SGHNT and CDR2 YYREEE come from the germline V gene (reference sequence). The CDR3 consists of 13 residues. The CDR3 reads CASSLAGSWELFF. The CDR3 DNA reads as TGTGCCAGCAGCTTGGCCGGTAGCTGGGAGCTGTTTTTT.

The chain carries TRBV19 and TRBJ1-5; 7 bases fit TRBD1. Germline CDR1 and CDR2: LNHDA and SQIVND (reference sequence). The junction had 7 bases not matched to a gene; V was cut back by 6 bases and J by 5 bases. The CDR3 loop spans 14 amino acids. The CDR3, as DNA: TGTGCCAGTAGGGAGGGGGCTGGCGATCAGCCCCAGCATTTT. Protein: CASREGAGDQPQHF.

The chain has TRBV28 and TRBJ1-2; 7 positions match TRBD1. The CDR3 has 16 residues. V trimming: 2 bases; J trimming: 2 bases; junction bases outside the gene matches: 8. Germline values: CDR1 MDHEN, CDR2 SYDVKM. CDR3 residues: CASSLGRQGSNYGYTF. The CDR3 DNA reads TGTGCCAGCAGTTTAGGAAGACAGGGATCAAACTATGGCTACACCTTC.

The CDR3 DNA is TGTGCCAGCAGCCCCCGGAGCTATGAGCAGTTCTTC. This codes for CASSPRSYEQFF. The gene calls are TRBV5-6 and TRBJ2-1; no definite D call. The CDR3 has 12 amino acids. V dropped 4 bases and J dropped 8 bases, with 10 bases sitting between them. Germline V gene lookup returns CDR1 SGHDT and CDR2 YYEEEE.

The genes are TRBV10-3 and TRBJ2-2, with 8 bases lining up with TRBD2. There are 15 residues in the CDR3. Germline values: CDR1 ENHRY, CDR2 SYGVKD. With 5 bases clipped from V and 2 bases from J, the junction kept 4 bases outside the gene matches. The CDR3 protein is CAISMTSDNTGELFF. The DNA for the CDR3 is TGTGCCATCAGTATGACTAGCGACAACACCGGGGAGCTGTTTTTT.